This T cell receptor (beta chain) was sequenced during a study of blood T cell repertoires in COVID-19. CDR1 is MGHDK, CDR2 SYGVNS, per germline. This CDR3 region has 15 residues. With 3 bases clipped from V and 2 bases from J, the junction kept 3 bases outside the gene matches. The method was immunoSEQ multiplex PCR; TCRdb's version includes in-frame clones alone and lacks a portion of them. Of approximately 140,000 clones detected, about 83% appear once; the ten largest clones hold about 15%. This clone came up once. Material for sequencing was peripheral blood. The receptor was derived from a man in his forties or fifties with acute or convalescent COVID-19. The genes are TRBV25-1 and TRBJ1-5, with TRBD1 identical over 8 bases. Here the CDR3 reads CASSDMTGGNQPQHF. Here the CDR3 DNA reads TGTGCCAGCAGTGATATGACAGGGGGCAATCAGCCCCAGCATTTT.